Presented here are 3 T cell receptor beta chains from one specimen sequenced in a study of T cells in narcolepsy. The data were produced by immunoSEQ multiplex PCR, yet TCRdb's version contains in-frame clones alone and is incomplete. The sample yields about 34,000 clones, 82% seen once. The sample comprised CD45RA- memory CD4+ T cells from PBMCs. The receptor source for this set is a human donor with narcolepsy.

This clone was counted once. The V call is TRBV11-3, the J call TRBJ2-3; 11 bases fit TRBD1. Looked up from germline, CDR1 is SGHNT and CDR2 is YENEEA. V shed 5 bases and J 2 bases; nucleotides not matched to a gene: 6. There are 16 residues in the CDR3. The CDR3 protein is CASSPGTGGNTDTQYF. In nucleotides, the CDR3 is TGTGCCAGCAGCCCCGGGACAGGGGGAAACACAGATACGCAGTATTTT.

The chain combines TRBV7-8 with TRBJ1-3; D is undetermined. Germline V gene sequence: CDR1 SGHVS, CDR2 FQNEAQ. This CDR3 comprises 15 residues. Trimming removed 7 bases from V and 2 bases from J, with 15 bases in between. DNA of the CDR3: TGTGCCAGCACCCCCCTTACGGGGACTGGAAACACCATATATTTT. Its translation is CASTPLTGTGNTIYF.

The J gene is TRBJ2-2, the V gene TRBV27; the D is unclear. Between the trimmed V and J ends, which lost 2 bases and 4 bases, there was a span of 17 bases. The CDR3 contains 17 residues. CDR1 and CDR2 from the germline V gene are MNHEY and SMNVEV (reference sequence). CDR3 loop: CASSLRSPGSGTGELFF. For the CDR3, the DNA is TGTGCCAGCAGTTTAAGGTCTCCAGGTTCGGGCACCGGGGAGCTGTTTTTT.